These 29 T cell receptor beta chains came from one sample sequenced in a study of T cell responses to AZD1222 COVID-19 vaccine (dated by TCRdb to the early 2020s). Taken with the paper, the label for time point translates to: about 28 days (+/-7) after the second vaccine dose. Libraries were built with the immunoSEQ multiplex PCR assay. TCRdb took this table from immuneACCESS and kept in-frame rearrangements with V and J called. Such tables lack part of the clones; where checked against another copy, unresolved V genes explain under half of the gap, and the rest is unexplained. The sample table contains under 200,000 clones; only one count was recorded for approximately 90% of them. The ten top clones hold roughly 25% of the sample. Sequenced material: peripheral blood, taken 28 days after the second AZD1222 dose. The receptor set was obtained from an adult who received the AZD1222 COVID-19 vaccine.

The chain employs TRBV28 and TRBJ2-5; D is uncertain. Germline CDR1 is MDHEN and CDR2 is SYDVKM. The CDR3 is 12 amino acids. The V and J ends lost 3 bases and 5 bases respectively, with 7 bases between them. The CDR3 DNA reads as TGTGCCAGCAGTTTGCTCGGGGAGACCCAGTACTTC. This translates into CASSLLGETQYF.

This chain uses TRBV28 with TRBJ1-2, with D perhaps TRBD1 (6 bases). The germline gives CDR1 MDHEN, CDR2 SYDVKM. The germline V and J ends were trimmed by 6 bases and 4 bases, with 15 bases remaining between them. The CDR3 totals 14 residues. Written as DNA, the CDR3 is TGTGCCAGCAGGACCGGGGGGGCGGCCTATGGCTACACCTTC. Protein sequence: CASRTGGAAYGYTF.

V is TRBV13 and J is TRBJ1-1; D gene uncertain. In germline, CDR1 is PRHDT, CDR2 FYEKMQ (reference sequence). V shed 8 bases and J shed 1 base, with 11 bases lying between them. CDR3 length: 13 amino acids. The CDR3 sequence: CASAPTGNTEAFF. CDR3 bases: TGTGCCAGCGCTCCGACGGGGAACACTGAAGCTTTCTTT.

V is TRBV24-1 and J is TRBJ2-1; D is uncertain. The CDR3 is 13 residues long. Germline V gives CDR1 KGHDR, CDR2 SFDVKD. Trimming took off 1 base at V and 12 bases at J, with 12 bases between the two ends. The CDR3 here is CATSDFAWSWQFF. The CDR3 DNA reads as TGTGCCACCAGTGATTTCGCCTGGTCGTGGCAGTTCTTC.

In its sample, this clone was seen once. The CDR3 here is CASSSPRDRGSGNQPQHF. The DNA of the CDR3 is TGTGCCAGCAGTTCCCCCCGGGACAGGGGATCTGGCAATCAGCCCCAGCATTTT. The chain recombines TRBV6-2 or TRBV6-3 with TRBJ1-5, with 10 bases fitting TRBD1. Germline assignment: CDR1 MNHEY and CDR2 SVGEGT. This CDR3 spans 18 amino acids. Losses at the gene ends were 4 bases for V and 2 bases for J; bases not matched to a gene: 11.

The J gene is TRBJ2-7, the V gene TRBV10-3; 10 bases line up with TRBD2. The V gene's germline CDR1 is ENHRY and CDR2 SYGVKD. CDR3 length equals 15 residues. The trim removed 6 bases at V and 2 bases at J, leaving 7 bases unmatched. CDR3 loop: CAISSSSGSTYEQYF. The CDR3 bases are TGTGCCATCAGCAGTTCTAGCGGGAGCACCTACGAGCAGTACTTC.

V gene TRBV7-9 combines with J gene TRBJ2-1; 7 bases are a match to TRBD2. V was pared by 4 bases and J by 3 bases, with 12 bases of the junction left unmatched. The CDR3 covers 17 residues. The germline V gene encodes CDR1 SEHNR and CDR2 FQNEAQ (reference sequence). Here the CDR3 DNA reads TGTGCCAGCAGCTCCCAGGGAGGGTACGAACTCTACAATGAGCAGTTCTTC. Translation gives CASSSQGGYELYNEQFF.

The genes are TRBV2 and TRBJ1-6, with 8 bases lining up with TRBD1. The CDR3 runs to 14 residues. The V gene end was trimmed by 6 bases and the J gene end by 7 bases; junction bases not matched to a gene: 5. Germline V lookup: CDR1 SNHLY, CDR2 FYNNEI. The CDR3 loop reads CASRVTGGNSPLHF. The DNA of the CDR3 is TGTGCCAGCAGAGTTACAGGGGGAAATTCACCCCTCCACTTT.

J is TRBJ1-2 and V is TRBV28, with a tentative D call TRBD1 (5 bases). Germline V gene sequence: CDR1 MDHEN, CDR2 SYDVKM. Trimming removed 3 bases at V and 4 bases at J, with 15 bases between. The CDR3 is 15 residues long. The CDR3 here is CASSFSGWGGYGYTF. The CDR3 nucleotides read TGTGCCAGCAGTTTCAGTGGTTGGGGCGGCTATGGCTACACCTTC.

The rearrangement links TRBV10-1 to TRBJ1-6, with D perhaps TRBD1 (5 bases). V gave up 7 bases and J gave up 0 bases, with 13 bases separating them. Per germline, CDR1 WNHNN and CDR2 SYGVQD (reference sequence). The CDR3 length is 16 residues. CDR3 amino acids: CASTGDGSSYNSPLHF. CDR3 bases: TGCGCCAGCACCGGGGACGGCAGCTCCTATAATTCACCCCTCCACTTT.

The rearrangement links TRBV18 to TRBJ1-5; TRBD1 is a possible D gene (6 bases). The CDR3 runs to 15 residues. V shed 3 bases and J shed 2 bases, with 11 bases lying between them. Germline-derived CDR1 and CDR2 are KGHSH and LQKENI. The CDR3 DNA reads as TGTGCCAGCTCACCGCAGGGGACACGCAATCAGCCCCAGCATTTT. Its translation: CASSPQGTRNQPQHF.

This clone showed up just a few times. The rearrangement links TRBV11-3 to TRBJ2-1; 10 nucleotides match TRBD2. Germline-derived CDR1 and CDR2 are SGHNT and YENEEA. Trimming took 5 bases from V and 9 from J; bases not matched to a gene: 7. This CDR3 has 14 amino acids. The CDR3 is CASSPSGSGFEQFF. CDR3 DNA sequence: TGTGCCAGCAGCCCTAGCGGGAGTGGTTTTGAGCAGTTCTTC.

This clone was seen just once. This chain links TRBV10-3 with TRBJ2-2; D possibly corresponds to TRBD2 (5 bases). This CDR3 region has 15 residues. Trimming removed 7 bases at V and 0 bases at J, with 12 bases between. Germline CDR1 reads ENHRY; CDR2 reads SYGVKD. In nucleotides, the CDR3 is TGTGCCATCACCGAGGCCGGGACGAACACCGGGGAGCTGTTTTTT. This encodes CAITEAGTNTGELFF.

The CDR3 region is CASPLPEPIPTQYF. Written as DNA, the CDR3 is TGTGCCAGCCCTTTGCCAGAGCCGATACCCACGCAGTATTTT. J is TRBJ2-3 and V is TRBV2, with D uncertain. V lost 8 bases, J lost 9 bases, and 21 bases lay in between. The germline V gene encodes CDR1 SNHLY and CDR2 FYNNEI. The CDR3 totals 14 residues.

The CDR3 spells CASREGGPQHF. CDR3 sequence (DNA): TGTGCCAGCAGGGAGGGGGGGCCCCAGCATTTT. The chain links TRBV12-3 or TRBV12-4 to TRBJ1-5, with D possibly TRBD1 on 6 matching bases. V was pared by 6 bases and J by 9 bases, with 9 bases between. CDR3 size: 11 residues.

The chain is built from TRBV28 and TRBJ2-2; D is unclear. From germline, CDR1 is MDHEN and CDR2 SYDVKM. V was cut by 5 bases and J by 3 bases, with 16 bases left in between. The CDR3 is 16 amino acids. The CDR3 DNA sequence: TGTGCCAGCAGTCCGTCGGGCGGCCCATACACCGGGGAGCTGTTTTTT. Translated, it gives CASSPSGGPYTGELFF. Using reference TRBV28 and TRBJ2-2 for the parts outside the CDR3, the full variable domain is DVKVTQSSRYLVKRTGEKVFLECVQDMDHENMFWYRQDPGLGLRLIYFSYDVKMKEKGDIPEGYSVSREKKERFSLILESASTNQTSMYLCASSPSGGPYTGELFFGEGSRLTVL.

The chain joins TRBV28 to TRBJ1-6, with D uncertain. This CDR3 has 14 amino acids. The V and J ends lost 2 bases and 5 bases respectively, with 7 bases between them. Germline V CDR1 and CDR2: MDHEN, SYDVKM. The CDR3 loop reads CASSLGQDNSPLHF. The CDR3 region has the DNA TGTGCCAGCAGTTTAGGGCAGGATAATTCACCCCTCCACTTT.

As concerns this clone: A junction end diverges from the germline sequence, so it may reflect a read error. V is TRBV7-7 and J is TRBJ2-1, with TRBD1 matching over 10 bases. The CDR3 covers 14 residues. CDR1 is SSHAT and CDR2 is FNYEAQ in the germline V gene (reference sequence). In DNA, the CDR3 is TGTGCTAGCAACGGGACAGGGGAAAGATATGAGCAGTTCTTC. This translates into CASNGTGERYEQFF.

This chain links TRBV7-2 with TRBJ1-2; weak D call: TRBD1 (5 bases). The V end lost 5 bases, the J end lost 8 bases, and 21 bases lay between the germline ends. Germline lookup yields CDR1 SGHTA and CDR2 FQGNSA. This CDR3 comprises 15 residues. The CDR3 is CASSLTEGRARGYTF. As DNA, the CDR3 is TGTGCCAGCAGCCTAACAGAGGGGAGGGCCCGAGGCTACACCTTC.

This sequence joins TRBV7-3 and TRBJ2-5, with D tentatively TRBD1 (5 bases). Trimming left V 5 bases short and J 5 bases short, with 12 bases between. Germline CDR1 SGHTA, CDR2 FQGTGA. The CDR3 sequence is 13 residues long. This CDR3 is CASSPQGRETQYF. The DNA of the CDR3 is TGTGCCAGCAGCCCCCAGGGTCGGGAGACCCAGTACTTC.

The chain carries TRBV5-1 and TRBJ1-2; tentatively, D is TRBD1 (6 bases). The CDR3 has 12 residues. CDR1 and CDR2 from the germline V gene are SGHRS and YFSETQ. With 0 bases removed from V and 7 bases from J, the gap between germline ends came to 7 bases. Here the CDR3 reads CASSLDRAGYTF. The CDR3 nucleotides are TGCGCCAGCAGCTTGGACAGGGCTGGCTACACCTTC.

V is TRBV30 and J is TRBJ2-1; 9 bases map to TRBD1. This CDR3 is 12 amino acids long. Germline V gene data show CDR1 as GTSNPN and CDR2 as SVGIG (reference sequence). The ends lost 2 bases at V and 12 bases at J; junction bases unmatched: 5. The CDR3 DNA reads TGTGCCTGGAGTCGAACAGGGGGCCGGCAGTTCTTC. Protein product: CAWSRTGGRQFF.

CDR3 sequence reads: CASSPLGPNAEAFF. For the CDR3, the DNA is TGTGCCAGCTCACCATTGGGACCTAACGCTGAAGCTTTCTTT. The chain has TRBV18 and TRBJ1-1; D may be TRBD1 (5 bases). V was clipped by 2 bases and J by 6 bases, with 13 bases between them. CDR3 length equals 14 residues. Germline values: CDR1 KGHSH, CDR2 LQKENI.

The chain has TRBV12-5 and TRBJ2-1; 13 bases are a match to TRBD2. This CDR3 has 17 residues. Germline-derived CDR1 and CDR2 are LGHNT and FRNRAP. The V segment lost 1 base and the J segment 6 bases; nucleotides outside the gene matches: 6. The CDR3 reads CASGLGRTSGRINEQFF. Written as DNA, the CDR3 is TGTGCTAGTGGTTTGGGACGGACTAGCGGGAGAATCAATGAGCAGTTCTTC.

The V gene is TRBV28, the J gene TRBJ2-7; no definite D call. CDR3 length: 13 residues. Trimming took off 4 bases at V and 2 bases at J, with 9 bases between the two ends. CDR1 and CDR2 (germline): MDHEN, SYDVKM. Here the CDR3 DNA reads TGTGCCAGCAGTTCAGTGCAGCCCTACGAGCAGTACTTC. It codes for CASSSVQPYEQYF.

The V and J genes are TRBV30 and TRBJ2-7, with TRBD1 as a possible D gene (6 bases). The V and J ends lost 0 bases and 5 bases respectively, with 20 bases between them. CDR1 is GTSNPN and CDR2 is SVGIG in the germline V gene (reference sequence). There are 16 residues in the CDR3. Here the CDR3 reads CAWSVRWDTSSDEQYF. In DNA, the CDR3 is TGTGCCTGGAGTGTACGTTGGGACACCTCCTCTGACGAGCAGTACTTC.

This CDR3 is CASTQQGRERVEQFF. Written as DNA, the CDR3 is TGTGCCAGTACACAACAGGGGCGGGAGAGGGTTGAGCAGTTCTTC. This rearrangement joins TRBV19 to TRBJ2-1; D tentatively fits TRBD1 or TRBD2 (7 bases each). Germline V gene lookup returns CDR1 LNHDA and CDR2 SQIVND (reference sequence). The ends were cut back, 7 bases at V and 9 bases at J, with 22 bases in the middle. The CDR3 consists of 15 residues. Variable domain in full (rest from reference TRBV19 and TRBJ2-1): DGGITQSPKYLFRKEGQNVTLSCEQNLNHDAMYWYRQDPGQGLRLIYYSQIVNDFQKGDIAEGYSVSREKKESFPLTVTSAQKNPTAFYLCASTQQGRERVEQFFGPGTRLTVL.

The chain uses TRBV4-2 and TRBJ2-7; TRBD1 aligns across 7 bases. With 4 bases clipped from V and 5 bases from J, the junction kept 5 bases outside the gene matches. Germline CDR1 and CDR2: LGHNA and YNFKEQ. This CDR3 has 13 residues. The DNA of the CDR3 is TGTGCCAGCAGCCGAGAGGGGGCGGACGAGCAGTACTTC. It yields the protein CASSREGADEQYF.

This clone was observed a few times. J is TRBJ1-1 and V is TRBV7-2; 7 nucleotides align to TRBD1. V dropped 6 bases and J dropped 4; count of bases not matched to a gene: 5. CDR1 and CDR2 from the germline V gene are SGHTA and FQGNSA. The CDR3 is 13 amino acids. The CDR3: CASRRQGATEAFF. The CDR3 DNA is TGTGCCAGCAGGAGACAGGGCGCCACTGAAGCTTTCTTT.